The T cell receptor beta chain described here comes from a study of T cells in Graves' hyperthyroidism and ophthalmopathy. The overall study: Staff took peripheral blood when the initial diagnosis was made, before any treatment began.

Germline V CDR1 and CDR2: ENHRY, SYGVKD. The CDR3 spans 15 residues. Trimming pared 3 bases from V and 7 bases from J, leaving 13 bases between. Regarding the study as a whole: Separating ophthalmopathy from stable hyperthyroidism was achieved by a 13 V-J model. The model identified upcoming ophthalmopathy a median about 7.1 months ahead of onset.

Amplified regions were TCR beta CDR3 sequences from RNA transcripts. Primed by the HTBI set, a first-round RT-PCR was run on the TCR CDR3. TCRdb processed the multiplex PCR reads anew with MiXCR; each CDR3 protein has one entry. Of around 450,000 distinct CDR3 sequences listed, less than 20% are singletons. Those with hyperthyroidism were 18 to 65 years old, newly diagnosed, and ill for under 2 months. Worth noting for this clonotype: The antigen is not known.

The specimen was blood. This TCR came from a woman aged 18-29 years with Graves' hyperthyroidism. The chain uses TRBV10-3 and TRBJ1-6; D call uncertain. CDR3 in DNA: TGTGCCATCAGTGACCCCCAAGGGAAAAATTCACCCCTCCACTTT. Amino acids: CAISDPQGKNSPLHF.